The rows below give T cell receptor beta chains drawn from one sample of a study of post-analysis software for immune sequencing data. In TCRdb, the PCR reads were re-called with MiXCR into one record per CDR3 protein. This table has more than 500,000 distinct CDR3 sequences, roughly 34% appearing once. Source material: blood. All receptors derive from a girl younger than 18 with multiple sclerosis. The CDR3 runs from the conserved cysteine through the conserved F or W. D genes are given only for firm matches. Clone size appears in some rows only: once, few, many, or a class for an expanded clone.

CASSFGTAYTQYF TGTGCCAGCAGCTTTGGGACAGCTTATACGCAGTATTTT TRBV7-2 . TRBD1 TRBJ2-3
CASSLQVAGELFF TGCGCCAGCAGCTTACAGGTGGCCGGGGAGCTGTTTTTT TRBV5-1 once . TRBJ2-2
CSARDRQGSPYEQYF TGCAGTGCTAGAGATAGACAGGGTTCTCCCTACGAGCAGTACTTC TRBV20-1 . TRBD1 TRBJ2-7
CSARAQRGPNNEQFF TGCAGTGCTAGAGCGCAGCGGGGGCCGAACAATGAGCAGTTCTTC TRBV20-1 many TRBD2 TRBJ2-1
CSVVSGNYTDTQYF TGCAGCGTTGTTTCAGGGAACTACACAGATACGCAGTATTTT TRBV29-1 . . TRBJ2-3
CAGSYILAQIPETQYF TGTGCCGGCAGTTACATACTAGCGCAAATTCCAGAGACCCAGTACTTC TRBV6-5 . TRBD2 TRBJ2-5
CASSESGAREQFF TGCGCCAGCAGTGAGTCGGGGGCCCGGGAGCAGTTCTTC TRBV10-1 . . TRBJ2-1
CASITSPQLRIVGYTF TGTGCCAGCATTACTTCCCCCCAACTTCGGATTGTAGGCTACACCTTC TRBV6-5 . . TRBJ1-2
CASSEWAGGDYGYTF TGTGCCAGCAGTGAATGGGCAGGGGGCGACTATGGCTACACCTTC TRBV2 . TRBD1 TRBJ1-2
CASSLVHGKETQYF TGTGCCAGCAGCTTAGTGCACGGTAAAGAGACCCAGTACTTC TRBV7-8 few . TRBJ2-5
CASSLNTVPSSYEQYF TGCGCCAGCAGCCTCAATACAGTTCCCTCTTCCTACGAGCAGTACTTC TRBV5-1 . . TRBJ2-7
CASRRGHANTGELFF TGTGCCAGTCGCAGGGGGCACGCGAACACCGGGGAGCTGTTTTTT TRBV19 . TRBD1 TRBJ2-2
CASSQDSTGGFYEQYF TGCGCCAGCAGCCAAGATAGCACAGGAGGATTCTACGAGCAGTACTTC TRBV4-1 many . TRBJ2-7
CAISESPFNQPQHF TGTGCCATCAGTGAGTCTCCCTTCAATCAGCCCCAGCATTTT TRBV10-3 . . TRBJ1-5
CASSDPDSYEQYF TGTGCCAGCAGTGATCCGGATTCCTACGAGCAGTACTTC TRBV6-1 few . TRBJ2-7
CSATRDRGFVGNQPQHF TGCAGTGCGACCCGGGACAGGGGGTTTGTGGGGAATCAGCCCCAGCATTTT TRBV20-1 few TRBD1 TRBJ1-5
CASSLFRGSSNQPQHF TGTGCCAGCAGTTTGTTTAGGGGCTCGAGCAATCAGCCCCAGCATTTT TRBV12-3/TRBV12-4 . . TRBJ1-5
CASSLGTEQFF TGTGCCAGCAGCCTTGGGACAGAGCAGTTCTTC TRBV7-2 . . TRBJ2-1
CASSQVSGVTDTQYF TGTGCCAGCAGCCAAGTGAGCGGTGTCACAGATACGCAGTATTTT TRBV3-1 many . TRBJ2-3
CASSLTTPGLAGDHYEQYF TGTGCCAGCAGTTTAACGACGCCGGGACTAGCGGGGGACCACTACGAGCAGTACTTC TRBV12-3/TRBV12-4 . TRBD2 TRBJ2-7
CASSLVAGGQETQYF TGTGCCAGCAGCTTAGTCGCAGGAGGCCAAGAGACCCAGTACTTC TRBV7-9 many . TRBJ2-5
CASSPGLPLSYEQYF TGTGCCAGCAGTCCGGGACTTCCCCTCTCCTACGAGCAGTACTTC TRBV2 few . TRBJ2-7
CASSLWGAGDTQYF TGTGCCAGCAGCCTATGGGGGGCTGGGGATACGCAGTATTTT TRBV27 few . TRBJ2-3
CSVGDSNQPQHF TGCAGCGTTGGGGATTCCAATCAGCCCCAGCATTTT TRBV29-1 many . TRBJ1-5
CSARDRNSYEQYF TGCAGTGCCAGGGATCGGAACTCCTACGAGCAGTACTTC TRBV20-1 . . TRBJ2-7
CASSEILRLRSTDTQYF TGCGCCAGCAGTGAAATTCTGAGACTCCGTTCCACAGATACGCAGTATTTT TRBV10-1 . . TRBJ2-3
CASNVGTAHPNTEAFF TGTGCCAGCAACGTCGGGACAGCTCATCCGAACACTGAAGCTTTCTTT TRBV9 . TRBD1 TRBJ1-1